This entry features one T cell receptor (beta chain) sequence. The record originates from a study of cytomegalovirus exposure and HLA in healthy donors. The PCR made use of 60 Vbeta and 13 Jbeta primers. The method was immunoSEQ multiplex PCR; TCRdb's version includes in-frame clones alone and lacks a portion of them. Here the sample spans about 180,000 clones, under 85% being singletons. Sequenced input: PBMCs. This TCR was sampled from a man in his late teens or twenties in good health and CMV-seronegative.

This chain's CDR3 is CASTWDFSTDTQYF. The CDR3, as DNA: TGTGCCAGCACCTGGGACTTTAGCACAGATACGCAGTATTTT. This chain links TRBV7-2 with TRBJ2-3, with a tentative D call TRBD2 (6 bases). This CDR3 has 14 residues. The V end lost 7 bases, the J end lost 0 bases, and 11 bases lay between the germline ends. Looked up from germline, CDR1 is SGHTA and CDR2 is FQGNSA. Variable domain in full (rest from reference TRBV7-2 and TRBJ2-3): GAGVSQSPSNKVTEKGKDVELRCDPISGHTALYWYRQSLGQGLEFLIYFQGNSAPDKSGLPSDRFSAERTGGSVSTLTIQRTQQEDSAVYLCASTWDFSTDTQYFGPGTRLTVL.